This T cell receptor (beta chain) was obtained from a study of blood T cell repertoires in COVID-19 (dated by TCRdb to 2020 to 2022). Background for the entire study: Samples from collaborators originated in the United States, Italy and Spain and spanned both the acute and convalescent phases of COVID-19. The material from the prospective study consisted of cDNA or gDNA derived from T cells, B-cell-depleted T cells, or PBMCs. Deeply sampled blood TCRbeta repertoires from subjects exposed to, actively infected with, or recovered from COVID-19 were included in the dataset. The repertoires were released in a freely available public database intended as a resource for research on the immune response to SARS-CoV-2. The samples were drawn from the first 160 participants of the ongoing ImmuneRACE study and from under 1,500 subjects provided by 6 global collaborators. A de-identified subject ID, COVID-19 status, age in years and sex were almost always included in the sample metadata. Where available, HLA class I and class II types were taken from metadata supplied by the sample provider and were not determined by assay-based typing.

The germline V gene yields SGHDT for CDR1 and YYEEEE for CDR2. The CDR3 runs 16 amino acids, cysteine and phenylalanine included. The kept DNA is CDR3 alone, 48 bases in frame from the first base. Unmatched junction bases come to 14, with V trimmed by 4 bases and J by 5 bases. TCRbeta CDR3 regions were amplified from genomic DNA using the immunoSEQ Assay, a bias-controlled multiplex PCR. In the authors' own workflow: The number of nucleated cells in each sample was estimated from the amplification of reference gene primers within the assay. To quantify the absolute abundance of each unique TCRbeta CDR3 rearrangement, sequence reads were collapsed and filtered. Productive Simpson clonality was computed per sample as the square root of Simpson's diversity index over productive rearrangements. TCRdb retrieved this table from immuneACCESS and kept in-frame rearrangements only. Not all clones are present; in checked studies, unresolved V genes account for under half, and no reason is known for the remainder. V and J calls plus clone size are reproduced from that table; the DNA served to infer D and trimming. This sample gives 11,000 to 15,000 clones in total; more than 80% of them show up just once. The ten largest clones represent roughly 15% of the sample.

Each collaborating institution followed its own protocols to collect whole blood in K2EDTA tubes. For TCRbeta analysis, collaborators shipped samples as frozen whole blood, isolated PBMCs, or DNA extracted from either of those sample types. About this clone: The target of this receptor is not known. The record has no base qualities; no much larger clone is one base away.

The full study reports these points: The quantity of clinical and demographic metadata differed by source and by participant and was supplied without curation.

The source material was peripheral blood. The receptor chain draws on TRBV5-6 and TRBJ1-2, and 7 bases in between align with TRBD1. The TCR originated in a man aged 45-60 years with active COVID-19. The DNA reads TGTGCCAGCAGCCCACGACAGGGAAACATAAGATATGGCTACACCTTC. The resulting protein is CASSPRQGNIRYGYTF.